The next 24 T cell receptor beta chains were all read from a single sample in a study of T cell changes during pregnancy in multiple sclerosis. Here immunoSEQ multiplex PCR was the method, and the copy in TCRdb shows in-frame clones only, minus some. This sample has 45,000 to 65,000 clones; about 93% occur once, and the top ten carry 2% to 3%. The sample in question was CD8+ T cells from peripheral blood mononuclear cells, obtained in the third trimester of pregnancy. The receptors come from a female donor with multiple sclerosis, enrolled in a pregnancy study.

Note on this clone: Other nucleotide sequences from this sample produce the same CDR3. This chain links TRBV2 with TRBJ1-1; the D gene is possibly TRBD1 (5 bases). Trimming removed 11 bases from V and 8 bases from J, with 12 bases in between. The CDR3 has 10 amino acids. Germline values: CDR1 SNHLY, CDR2 FYNNEI. In DNA, the CDR3 is TGTGCCTCCCGGGGGACCGAAGCTTTCTTT. It codes for CASRGTEAFF.

The CDR3 loop is CASSLVAGAGANVLTF. The CDR3 bases are TGTGCCAGCAGCTTAGTAGCGGGGGCTGGGGCCAACGTCCTGACTTTC. The chain recombines TRBV11-2 with TRBJ2-6; TRBD2 agrees at 9 bases. The CDR3 is made up of 16 amino acids. Trimming cost V 1 base and J 2 bases; bases outside gene matches: 0. CDR1 and CDR2 from the germline V gene are SGHAT and FQNNGV. The whole variable domain, remainder taken from reference TRBV11-2 and TRBJ2-6, is EAGVAQSPRYKIIEKRQSVAFWCNPISGHATLYWYQQILGQGPKLLIQFQNNGVVDDSQLPKDRFSAERLKGVDSTLKIQPAKLEDSAVYLCASSLVAGAGANVLTFGAGSRLTVL.

V is TRBV7-2 and J is TRBJ2-7; the match to TRBD2 covers 7 bases. Per germline, CDR1 SGHTA and CDR2 FQGNSA. J was trimmed by 4 bases and V by 1 base; bases with no gene match: 10. This CDR3 region has 16 residues. The CDR3 spells CASSLVVGGKVYEQYF. The CDR3 nucleotides are TGTGCCAGCAGCTTAGTCGTCGGGGGGAAGGTATACGAGCAGTACTTC.

This chain joins TRBV28 and TRBJ2-6; 11 positions match TRBD1. Germline values: CDR1 MDHEN, CDR2 SYDVKM. This CDR3 is 17 amino acids long. The junction had 1 base not matched to a gene; V was cut back by 3 bases and J by 0 bases. The CDR3 region has the DNA TGTGCCAGCAGTTTCGGGACAGGGGGCTCTGGGGCCAACGTCCTGACTTTC. This codes for CASSFGTGGSGANVLTF. Looking up the rest from reference TRBV28 and TRBJ2-6 gives the full variable domain: DVKVTQSSRYLVKRTGEKVFLECVQDMDHENMFWYRQDPGLGLRLIYFSYDVKMKEKGDIPEGYSVSREKKERFSLILESASTNQTSMYLCASSFGTGGSGANVLTFGAGSRLTVL.

This clone came up once. V and J are TRBV28 and TRBJ1-2; 7 positions match TRBD1. The germline V gene has CDR1 MDHEN and CDR2 SYDVKM. Trimming cost V 2 bases and J 4 bases; bases outside gene matches: 4. The CDR3 contains 14 residues. CDR3 DNA: TGTGCCAGCAGTTTAGGGACAGCATTCTATGGCTACACCTTC. Protein product: CASSLGTAFYGYTF.

The chain carries TRBV4-3 and TRBJ2-7, with D perhaps TRBD1 (6 bases). From germline, CDR1 is LGHNA and CDR2 YSLEER. The CDR3 is 16 residues long. The V end was cut by 0 bases, the J end by 1 base, with 13 bases between. CDR3 amino acids: CASSQDRGKGSYEQYF. CDR3 DNA sequence: TGCGCCAGCAGCCAAGATAGGGGGAAAGGGTCCTACGAGCAGTACTTC.

The rearrangement uses TRBV7-9 and TRBJ2-5, with 8 bases matching TRBD2. The CDR3 length is 18 residues. Germline V gives CDR1 SEHNR, CDR2 FQNEAQ (reference sequence). With V trimmed by 7 bases and J by 3 bases, 19 bases remained unmatched. The DNA for the CDR3 is TGTGCCAGCACCACCTCCAGACAACTAGCGGAGGAAGAAGAGACCCAGTACTTC. It specifies CASTTSRQLAEEEETQYF. Based on the CDR3 plus reference TRBV7-9 and TRBJ2-5, the full variable domain is DTGVSQNPRHKITKRGQNVTFRCDPISEHNRLYWYRQTLGQGPEFLTYFQNEAQLEKSRLLSDRFSAERPKGSFSTLEIQRTEQGDSAMYLCASTTSRQLAEEEETQYFGPGTRLLVL.

This CDR3 is CASSPSGTSYEQYF. The CDR3 DNA sequence: TGTGCCAGCAGTCCCAGCGGGACTTCCTACGAGCAGTACTTC. The chain joins TRBV27 to TRBJ2-7; 7 nucleotides agree with TRBD2. Losses at the gene ends were 5 bases for V and 1 base for J; bases not matched to a gene: 5. Germline lookup yields CDR1 MNHEY and CDR2 SMNVEV (reference sequence). The CDR3 runs 14 residues.

The rearrangement uses TRBV27 and TRBJ2-7; TRBD1 is a possible D gene (6 bases). Trimming took 6 bases from V and 6 from J, leaving 12 bases between them. CDR1 and CDR2 from the germline V gene are MNHEY and SMNVEV (reference sequence). This CDR3 contains 12 residues. This chain's CDR3 is CASRKGQSEQYF. The CDR3, as DNA: TGTGCCAGCAGGAAAGGACAGAGCGAGCAGTACTTC.

The rearrangement links TRBV30 to TRBJ2-3; D may be TRBD2 (6 bases). Between the trimmed V and J ends, which lost 1 base and 4 bases, there was a span of 12 bases. Germline-derived CDR1 and CDR2 are GTSNPN and SVGIG (reference sequence). The CDR3 loop spans 14 amino acids. The DNA of the CDR3 is TGTGCCTGGAGTGGGCAGGGCGGGGCAGATACGCAGTATTTT. This codes for CAWSGQGGADTQYF.

The chain uses TRBV2 and TRBJ1-1; 8 positions agree with TRBD1. The V segment lost 6 bases and the J segment 4 bases; nucleotides outside the gene matches: 4. The CDR3 is 13 residues long. The germline gives CDR1 SNHLY, CDR2 FYNNEI. The CDR3 DNA is TGTGCCAGCAGGTACACAGGGGGCACTGAAGCTTTCTTT. Its translation: CASRYTGGTEAFF.

This clone has a single count. The rearrangement joins TRBV27 to TRBJ2-7, with 8 positions matching TRBD1. V gave up 0 bases and J gave up 4 bases; unmatched junction bases: 11. Germline CDR1 and CDR2: MNHEY and SMNVEV (reference sequence). The CDR3 is 17 amino acids. The CDR3 DNA is TGTGCCAGCAGTTTATCGGGGGCAGGGGGCGAAACGTACGAGCAGTACTTC. Its translation is CASSLSGAGGETYEQYF.

CDR3 residues: CASGLGVGLYNEQFF. The CDR3 bases are TGTGCTAGTGGTTTGGGCGTGGGACTTTACAATGAGCAGTTCTTC. This chain uses TRBV12-5 with TRBJ2-1, with D tentatively TRBD2 (6 bases). Between the trimmed V and J ends, which lost 1 base and 4 bases, there was a span of 11 bases. Germline assignment: CDR1 LGHNT and CDR2 FRNRAP. The CDR3 is 15 amino acids.

This clone was seen once. This chain connects TRBV29-1 to TRBJ1-2, with a tentative D call TRBD1 (5 bases). V lost 1 base, J lost 6 bases, and 9 bases lay in between. Per the germline V gene, CDR1 is SQVTM and CDR2 is ANQGSEA. The CDR3 has 12 residues. The CDR3 loop is CSVEARGDGYTF. The CDR3 bases are TGCAGCGTTGAAGCCCGGGGGGATGGCTACACCTTC. Full variable domain (missing parts from reference TRBV29-1 and TRBJ1-2): SAVISQKPSRDICQRGTSLTIQCQVDSQVTMMFWYRQQPGQSLTLIATANQGSEATYESGFVIDKFPISRPNLTFSTLTVSNMSPEDSSIYLCSVEARGDGYTFGSGTRLTVV.

V and J are TRBV2 and TRBJ1-5, with no clear D. Trimming stripped 3 bases from V and 0 bases from J, with 6 bases between. The CDR3 is made up of 14 amino acids. Germline CDR1 SNHLY, CDR2 FYNNEI. The CDR3 loop reads CASSDPYSNQPQHF. CDR3 sequence (DNA): TGTGCCAGCAGTGACCCCTATAGCAATCAGCCCCAGCATTTT.

Here the CDR3 DNA reads TGTGCCAGCAGCTCGACAGGGGGCAACACTGAAGCTTTCTTT. Residues: CASSSTGGNTEAFF. The V and J genes are TRBV28 and TRBJ1-1, with 10 bases lining up with TRBD1. Germline V CDR1 and CDR2: MDHEN, SYDVKM. The CDR3 has 14 residues. J was trimmed by 2 bases and V by 6 bases; bases with no gene match: 3.

The rearrangement uses TRBV27 and TRBJ1-2; TRBD1 is a possible D gene (6 bases). The CDR3 runs to 14 residues. V was pared by 1 base and J by 3 bases, with 9 bases between. Germline CDR1 reads MNHEY; CDR2 reads SMNVEV (reference sequence). CDR3 region: CASSLLGADYGYTF. In DNA form, the CDR3 reads TGTGCCAGCAGTTTATTGGGGGCGGACTATGGCTACACCTTC.

This chain connects TRBV4-2 to TRBJ1-5; TRBD1 agrees at 9 bases. The CDR3 covers 15 residues. Germline loops: CDR1 LGHNA, CDR2 YNFKEQ. The J segment lost 3 bases and the V segment lost 1 base, leaving 1 base of the junction unmatched. In DNA, the CDR3 is TGTGCCAGCAGCCAAGGGACAGGGGTCAATCAGCCCCAGCATTTT. Translation: CASSQGTGVNQPQHF.

This chain links TRBV15 with TRBJ2-7; tentative D call: TRBD1 (6 bases). V shed 1 base and J shed 9 bases, with 16 bases lying between them. CDR1 is LNHNV, CDR2 YYDKDF, per germline (reference sequence). The CDR3 is made up of 14 amino acids. CDR3 DNA: TGTGCCACCAGCAGAGCTCAGGCAGGGGATGTGCAGTACTTC. Its protein is CATSRAQAGDVQYF.

This chain connects TRBV7-9 to TRBJ2-3; 14 positions match TRBD2. Trimming cost V 5 bases and J 3 bases; bases outside gene matches: 7. Germline V gene data show CDR1 as SEHNR and CDR2 as FQNEAQ (reference sequence). The CDR3 has 17 amino acids. The DNA for the CDR3 is TGTGCCAGCAGCATAGGGGGACTAGCGGGAGAGACAGATACGCAGTATTTT. It is translated as CASSIGGLAGETDTQYF.

V usage is TRBV9 and J usage is TRBJ2-1, with 8 nucleotides matching TRBD2. V gave up 3 bases and J gave up 3 bases; unmatched junction bases: 5. The germline V gene has CDR1 SGDLS and CDR2 YYNGEE. There are 15 residues in the CDR3. DNA for the CDR3: TGTGCCAGCAGCGCGACTAGCGCCGTCTACAATGAGCAGTTCTTC. This gives the protein CASSATSAVYNEQFF.

This clone was seen only once. J is TRBJ1-2 and V is TRBV13, with D uncertain. The CDR3 consists of 14 residues. V gave up 2 bases and J gave up 4 bases, with 11 bases separating them. Germline V gives CDR1 PRHDT, CDR2 FYEKMQ (reference sequence). The CDR3 nucleotides read TGTGCCAGCAGCTTACAGATGGTAAGCTATGGCTACACCTTC. Protein: CASSLQMVSYGYTF.

The chain combines TRBV10-3 with TRBJ2-7; 9 positions match TRBD1. The CDR3 is 14 residues long. Germline V CDR1 and CDR2: ENHRY, SYGVKD. The V gene end was trimmed by 2 bases and the J gene end by 5 bases; junction bases not matched to a gene: 4. The CDR3 sequence: CAISEGTGLDEQYF. CDR3 sequence (DNA): TGTGCCATCAGTGAGGGGACAGGGTTGGACGAGCAGTACTTC.

The chain's CDR3 is CASSLAGAPIHEQYF. CDR3 sequence (DNA): TGTGCCAGCAGCTTAGCGGGAGCTCCTATCCACGAGCAGTACTTC. The chain uses TRBV7-3 and TRBJ2-7; TRBD2 matches 7 bases. With V trimmed by 2 bases and J by 5 bases, 9 bases remained unmatched. The CDR3 runs 15 residues. CDR1 is SGHTA, CDR2 FQGTGA, per germline.